Reported below is one T cell receptor beta chain. The antigen is undetermined. Next came a second PCR, run for roughly 7 to 12 cycles, which used a sample-barcoded 5' primer along with a J-beta primer mix. From the 5' RACE reads, TCRdb called clonotypes with MiXCR, one entry per CDR3 protein. The sample has hundreds of thousands of distinct CDR3 sequences; about 53% are singletons. The entry originates in a study of blood T cells in healthy people across ages. Findings and limits, study-wide: Samples with more naive T cells showed higher observed beta diversity. Unknown donor CMV status possibly confounded expanded clonotype changes. Calculation of diversity from one million T cells yielded estimates considered to be underestimates.

The germline CDR1 and CDR2 sequences are SGHAT and FQNNGV. The CDR3 spans 16 residues. V trimming: 4 bases; J trimming: 4 bases; junction bases outside the gene matches: 7. The rearrangement uses TRBV11-2 and TRBJ2-3; 11 nucleotides match TRBD2. This clonotype was sampled from a man older than 75 in good health. The sequencing input was blood. This CDR3 is CASSSDSGRAPDTQYF. As DNA, the CDR3 is TGTGCCAGCAGCTCCGATAGCGGGAGGGCCCCAGATACGCAGTATTTT.